This TCR beta chain was retrieved from a study of blood T cell repertoires in COVID-19. Germline V gene sequence: CDR1 SGHRS, CDR2 YFSETQ. Trimming removed 4 bases at V and 3 bases at J, with 11 bases between. The CDR3 spans 13 residues. Authors' processing steps: Reference gene primer amplification gave nucleated cell count estimates. TCRdb keeps only in-frame clones here, not all; method: immunoSEQ multiplex PCR. D and trimming were read from the DNA, whereas the V and J calls and clone size are those reported in that table. The sample holds approximately 31,000 clones; 70% to 90% are singletons and the top ten take around 5%.

Material for sequencing was peripheral blood. The chain employs TRBV5-1 and TRBJ2-7, with D possibly being TRBD1 (6 bases). This receptor was obtained from a woman older than 75 with active or convalescent COVID-19. CDR3 sequence reads: CASSRLQGYEQYF. The CDR3 DNA is TGCGCCAGCAGCCGTTTACAGGGCTACGAGCAGTACTTC. Drawing the rest from reference TRBV5-1 and TRBJ2-7, the complete variable domain is KAGVTQTPRYLIKTRGQQVTLSCSPISGHRSVSWYQQTPGQGLQFLFEYFSETQRNKGNFPGRFSGRQFSNSRSEMNVSTLELGDSALYLCASSRLQGYEQYFGPGTRLTVT.